A single sample gave rise to the 10 T cell receptor beta chains below, sequenced in a study of memory CD4+ T cells and cytomegalovirus serostatus. The method was immunoSEQ multiplex PCR; TCRdb's version includes in-frame clones alone and lacks a portion of them. The data contain 25,000 to 40,000 clones, about 76% of them singletons. The sort gate was single viable CD3+CD4+CD8-CD45RO+ cells for memory CD4+ T cells. The sample was memory CD4+ T cells from blood. These receptors were collected from an adult in good health and CMV-seronegative. Some clones in this sample may be carry-over from other donors' samples.

This clone was picked up a small number of times. This chain's CDR3 is CALTDRGYNEQFF. CDR3 coding DNA: TGTGCTTTAACGGACAGGGGTTACAATGAGCAGTTCTTC. The chain couples TRBV30 to TRBJ2-1; 9 bases match TRBD1. The CDR3 covers 13 residues. Germline V lookup: CDR1 GTSNPN, CDR2 SVGIG (reference sequence).

V gene TRBV6-1 combines with J gene TRBJ2-7; D unresolved. The CDR3 totals 12 residues. Per germline, CDR1 MNHNS and CDR2 SASEGT. The V and J ends lost 0 bases and 0 bases respectively, with 0 bases between them. The CDR3 is CASSEASYEQYF. CDR3 DNA sequence: TGTGCCAGCAGTGAAGCCTCCTACGAGCAGTACTTC.

This clone was seen more than once but under ten times. The rearrangement joins TRBV19 to TRBJ1-1, with D unclear. V lost 0 bases and J 4 bases, leaving 12 bases between the germline ends. The CDR3 length is 15 residues. Germline values: CDR1 LNHDA, CDR2 SQIVND (reference sequence). CDR3 amino acids: CASSIENNRGTEAFF. The CDR3 coding sequence is TGTGCCAGTAGTATAGAAAACAATCGGGGCACTGAAGCTTTCTTT.

The chain is built from TRBV6-5 and TRBJ1-4, with a possible D match to TRBD1 (6 bases). The CDR3 is made up of 16 amino acids. The germline CDR1 and CDR2 sequences are MNHEY and SVGAGI. V was pared by 0 bases and J by 8 bases, with 16 bases between. The DNA of the CDR3 is TGTGCCAGCAGTTACTCGGGGAACCTCAGGGGAGAAAAACTGTTTTTT. This sequence encodes CASSYSGNLRGEKLFF.

Only one count was recorded for this clone. This rearrangement joins TRBV2 to TRBJ2-7; TRBD1 matches at 7 bases. The germline V gene has CDR1 SNHLY and CDR2 FYNNEI. The CDR3 has 14 residues. The trim removed 5 bases at V and 2 bases at J, leaving 6 bases unmatched. CDR3 nucleotide sequence: TGTGCCAGCAGTAAGGACAGGTGGGCCTACGAGCAGTACTTC. Protein product: CASSKDRWAYEQYF.

This clone was counted once. This rearrangement joins TRBV5-1 to TRBJ2-2, with a possible D match to TRBD1 (6 bases). V lost 1 base and J 0 bases, leaving 16 bases between the germline ends. The germline V gene encodes CDR1 SGHRS and CDR2 YFSETQ. This CDR3 has 18 residues. CDR3 protein: CASSLLPRQGTNTGELFF. The DNA for the CDR3 is TGCGCCAGCAGCTTGCTTCCCCGGCAGGGGACGAACACCGGGGAGCTGTTTTTT.

The genes are TRBV30 and TRBJ1-1, with D tentatively TRBD1 (5 bases). The V and J ends lost 0 bases and 5 bases respectively, with 13 bases between them. Germline V gene lookup returns CDR1 GTSNPN and CDR2 SVGIG (reference sequence). The CDR3 runs to 14 residues. CDR3: CAWSVHGGTTEAFF. CDR3 DNA sequence: TGTGCCTGGAGTGTACACGGGGGGACTACTGAAGCTTTCTTT. Full variable domain (outside the CDR3, taken from reference TRBV30 and TRBJ1-1): SQTIHQWPATLVQPVGSPLSLECTVEGTSNPNLYWYRQAAGRGLQLLFYSVGIGQISSEVPQNLSASRPQDRQFILSSKKLLLSDSGFYLCAWSVHGGTTEAFFGQGTRLTVV.

Comments on this clone: One junction end disagrees with the germline gene, perhaps due to a read error. The J gene is TRBJ2-7, the V gene TRBV20-1; 8 positions match TRBD2. The CDR3 is made up of 10 amino acids. The germline V gene encodes CDR1 DFQATT and CDR2 SNEGSKA (reference sequence). CDR3 sequence reads: CSGGEYGQYF. The CDR3 bases are TGCAGCGGGGGGGAGTACGGGCAGTACTTC.

The chain links TRBV4-1 to TRBJ1-3, with D possibly matching TRBD1 (5 bases). This CDR3 has 17 amino acids. V was clipped by 0 bases and J by 5 bases, with 17 bases between them. Per the germline V gene, CDR1 is MGHRA and CDR2 is YSYEKL. CDR3 residues: CASSQEISGDGRNTIYF. The CDR3 region has the DNA TGCGCCAGCAGCCAAGAGATTAGCGGGGACGGAAGAAACACCATATATTTT.

The chain couples TRBV11-3 to TRBJ2-2; D is possibly TRBD2 (5 bases). V was shortened by 5 bases and J by 5 bases, with 12 bases between the two germline ends. CDR3 size: 14 residues. The V gene's germline CDR1 is SGHNT and CDR2 YENEEA. CDR3: CASSKAETTGELFF. As DNA, the CDR3 is TGTGCCAGCAGCAAAGCGGAGACAACCGGGGAGCTGTTTTTT.